The entry below gives a single TCR beta chain sequence along with its context. Its antigen is unidentified. The sample has other DNA sequences that encode this CDR3 too. CDR3 length equals 11 residues. Deletions cut 1 base from V and 5 bases from J, with 3 bases between. Germline loops: CDR1 LGHDT, CDR2 YNNKEL (reference sequence). TCRdb keeps only in-frame clones here, not all; method: immunoSEQ multiplex PCR. The table records 150,000 to 200,000 clones, roughly 92% of them present only once. The sample originates from a study of T cell responses to AZD1222 COVID-19 vaccine. At the level of the study: Second doses at about 4 or about 12 weeks were pooled.

Study results and limitations: Spike-specific TCR breadth and depth both grew after two AZD1222 doses. Clonal diversity may have been underestimated, and the donors were mostly white British, with more females than males.

The sequences come from peripheral blood, collected on day 0 of AZD1222 vaccination. J is TRBJ2-7 and V is TRBV3-1 (or the pseudogene TRBV3-2); no clear D. The sequence derives from an adult in good health. The CDR3 bases are TGTGCCAGCAGCCAAGTGAACGAGCAGTACTTC. Amino acids: CASSQVNEQYF.